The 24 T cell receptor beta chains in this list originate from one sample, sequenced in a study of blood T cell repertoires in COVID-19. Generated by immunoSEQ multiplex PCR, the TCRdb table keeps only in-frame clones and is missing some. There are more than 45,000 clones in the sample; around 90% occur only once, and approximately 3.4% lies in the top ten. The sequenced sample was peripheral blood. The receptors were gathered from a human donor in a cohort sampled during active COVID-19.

CDR3 loop: CASSWEGSTNEKLFF. The CDR3 nucleotides read TGTGCCAGCAGCTGGGAGGGGTCAACTAATGAAAAACTGTTTTTT. The chain uses TRBV5-4 and TRBJ1-4, with D maybe TRBD1 (5 bases). V lost 3 bases, J lost 0 bases, and 9 bases lay in between. Germline CDR1 SGHNT, CDR2 YYREEE (reference sequence). This CDR3 has 15 amino acids.

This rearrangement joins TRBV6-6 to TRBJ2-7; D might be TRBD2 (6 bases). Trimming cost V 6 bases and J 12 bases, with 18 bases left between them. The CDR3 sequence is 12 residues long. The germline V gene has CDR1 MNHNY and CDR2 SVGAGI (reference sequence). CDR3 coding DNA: TGTGCCAGCAGCCGCCTAGGGGAGGACATGTACTTC. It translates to CASSRLGEDMYF.

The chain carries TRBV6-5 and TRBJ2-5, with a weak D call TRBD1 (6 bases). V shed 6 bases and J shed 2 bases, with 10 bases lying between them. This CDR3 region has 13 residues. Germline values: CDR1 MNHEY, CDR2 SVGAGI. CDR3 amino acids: CASSRTGQETQYF. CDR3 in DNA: TGTGCCAGCAGCCGAACAGGGCAAGAGACCCAGTACTTC.

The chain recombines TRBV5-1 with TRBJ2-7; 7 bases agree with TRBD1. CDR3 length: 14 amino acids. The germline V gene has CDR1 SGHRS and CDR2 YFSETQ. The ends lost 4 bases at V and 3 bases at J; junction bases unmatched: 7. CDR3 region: CASSPTGISYEQYF. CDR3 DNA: TGCGCCAGCAGCCCGACAGGGATCAGCTACGAGCAGTACTTC.

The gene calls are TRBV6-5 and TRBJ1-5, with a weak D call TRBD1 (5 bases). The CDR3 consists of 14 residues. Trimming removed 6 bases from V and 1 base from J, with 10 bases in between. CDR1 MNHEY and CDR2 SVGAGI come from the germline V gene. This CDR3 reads CASRTAHSNQPQHF. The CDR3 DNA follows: TGTGCCAGCAGGACAGCGCACAGCAATCAGCCCCAGCATTTT.

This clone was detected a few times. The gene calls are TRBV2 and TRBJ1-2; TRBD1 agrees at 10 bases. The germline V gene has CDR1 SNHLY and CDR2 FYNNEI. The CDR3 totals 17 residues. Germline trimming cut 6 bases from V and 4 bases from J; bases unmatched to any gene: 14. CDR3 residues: CASRDRSGTGASYGYTF. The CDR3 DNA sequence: TGTGCCAGCAGGGATAGATCCGGGACAGGGGCGTCCTATGGCTACACCTTC.

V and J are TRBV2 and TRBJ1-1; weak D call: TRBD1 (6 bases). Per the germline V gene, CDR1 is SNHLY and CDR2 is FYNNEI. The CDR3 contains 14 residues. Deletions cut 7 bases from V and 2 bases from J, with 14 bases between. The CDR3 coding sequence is TGTGCCAGCAAGGGGGGGGCGGGCAACACTGAAGCTTTCTTT. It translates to CASKGGAGNTEAFF.

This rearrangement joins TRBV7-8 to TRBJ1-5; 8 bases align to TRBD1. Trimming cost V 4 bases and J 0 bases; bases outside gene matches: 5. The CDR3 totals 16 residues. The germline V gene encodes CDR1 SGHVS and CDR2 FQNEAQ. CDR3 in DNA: TGTGCCAGCAGCTCCGGACAGGGCAATAGCAATCAGCCCCAGCATTTT. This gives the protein CASSSGQGNSNQPQHF.

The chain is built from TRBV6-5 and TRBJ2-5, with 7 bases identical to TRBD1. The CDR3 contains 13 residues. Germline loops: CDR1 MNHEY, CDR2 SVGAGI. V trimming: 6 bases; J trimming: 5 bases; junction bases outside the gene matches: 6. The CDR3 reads CASRTRGPETQYF. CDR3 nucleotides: TGTGCCAGCAGGACGAGGGGGCCGGAGACCCAGTACTTC.

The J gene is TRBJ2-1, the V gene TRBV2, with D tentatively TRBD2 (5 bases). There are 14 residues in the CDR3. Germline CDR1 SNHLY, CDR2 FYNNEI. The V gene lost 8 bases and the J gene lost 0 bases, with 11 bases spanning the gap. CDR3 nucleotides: TGTGCCAGCGGCACCGGACTCTCCTACAATGAGCAGTTCTTC. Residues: CASGTGLSYNEQFF.

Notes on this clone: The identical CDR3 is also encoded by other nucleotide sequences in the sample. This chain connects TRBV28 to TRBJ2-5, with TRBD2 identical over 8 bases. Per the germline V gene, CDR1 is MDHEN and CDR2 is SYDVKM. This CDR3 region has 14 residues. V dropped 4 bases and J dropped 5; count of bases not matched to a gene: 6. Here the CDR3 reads CASSSRGGVETQYF. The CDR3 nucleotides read TGTGCCAGCAGTTCCCGGGGGGGTGTGGAGACCCAGTACTTC.

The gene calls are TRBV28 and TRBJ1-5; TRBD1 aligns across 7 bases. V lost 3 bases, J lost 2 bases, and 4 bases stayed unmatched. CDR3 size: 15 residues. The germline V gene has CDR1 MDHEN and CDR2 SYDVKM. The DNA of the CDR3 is TGTGCCAGCAGTTTTCCAGGGGGTGGCAATCAGCCCCAGCATTTT. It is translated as CASSFPGGGNQPQHF.

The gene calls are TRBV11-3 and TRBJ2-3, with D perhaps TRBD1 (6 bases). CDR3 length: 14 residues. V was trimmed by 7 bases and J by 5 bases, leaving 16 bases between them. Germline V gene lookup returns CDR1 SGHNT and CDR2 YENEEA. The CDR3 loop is CASNPRPGEDTQYF. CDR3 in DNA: TGTGCCAGCAATCCCCGGCCAGGGGAAGATACGCAGTATTTT. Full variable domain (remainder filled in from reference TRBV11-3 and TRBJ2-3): EAGVVQSPRYKIIEKKQPVAFWCNPISGHNTLYWYLQNLGQGPELLIRYENEEAVDDSQLPKDRFSAERLKGVDSTLKIQPAELGDSAVYLCASNPRPGEDTQYFGPGTRLTVL.

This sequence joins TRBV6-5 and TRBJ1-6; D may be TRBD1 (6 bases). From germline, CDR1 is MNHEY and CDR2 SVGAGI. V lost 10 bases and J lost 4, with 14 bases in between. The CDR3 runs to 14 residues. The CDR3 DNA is TGTGCCACCACAGGGCTCTCATATAATTCACCCCTCCACTTT. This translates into CATTGLSYNSPLHF.

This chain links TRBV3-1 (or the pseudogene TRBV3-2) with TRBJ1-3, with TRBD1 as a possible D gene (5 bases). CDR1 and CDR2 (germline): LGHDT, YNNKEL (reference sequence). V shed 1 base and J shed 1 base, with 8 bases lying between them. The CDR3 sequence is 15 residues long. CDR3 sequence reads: CASSQAQASGNTIYF. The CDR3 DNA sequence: TGTGCCAGCAGCCAAGCACAGGCTTCTGGAAACACCATATATTTT.

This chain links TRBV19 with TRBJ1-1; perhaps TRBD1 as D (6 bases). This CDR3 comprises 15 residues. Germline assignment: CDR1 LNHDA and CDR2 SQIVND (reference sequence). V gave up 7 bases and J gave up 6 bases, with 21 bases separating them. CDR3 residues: CASISRGGEYAEAFF. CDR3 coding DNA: TGTGCCAGTATTTCCCGCGGGGGCGAGTATGCTGAAGCTTTCTTT.

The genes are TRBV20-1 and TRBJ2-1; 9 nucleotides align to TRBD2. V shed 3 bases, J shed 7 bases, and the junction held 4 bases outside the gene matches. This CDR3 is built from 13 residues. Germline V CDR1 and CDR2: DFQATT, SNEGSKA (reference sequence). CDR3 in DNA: TGCAGTGCTAGTAGCGGGAGTTCAAATGAGCAGTTCTTC. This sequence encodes CSASSGSSNEQFF.

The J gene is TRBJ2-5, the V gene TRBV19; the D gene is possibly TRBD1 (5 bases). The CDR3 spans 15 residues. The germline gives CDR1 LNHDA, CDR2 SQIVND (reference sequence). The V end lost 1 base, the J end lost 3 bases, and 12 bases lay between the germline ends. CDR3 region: CASSIGGLVKETQYF. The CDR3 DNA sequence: TGTGCCAGTAGTATAGGGGGCTTAGTCAAAGAGACCCAGTACTTC. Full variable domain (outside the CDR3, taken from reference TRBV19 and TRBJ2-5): DGGITQSPKYLFRKEGQNVTLSCEQNLNHDAMYWYRQDPGQGLRLIYYSQIVNDFQKGDIAEGYSVSREKKESFPLTVTSAQKNPTAFYLCASSIGGLVKETQYFGPGTRLLVL.

The CDR3 bases are TGTGCCAGCCTGGGACAGGGGGGCACTGAAGCTTTCTTT. Protein: CASLGQGGTEAFF. This sequence joins TRBV5-4 and TRBJ1-1; 11 bases match TRBD1. The length of the CDR3 is 13 residues. Germline CDR1 and CDR2: SGHNT and YYREEE (reference sequence). The ends lost 7 bases at V and 4 bases at J; junction bases unmatched: 3.

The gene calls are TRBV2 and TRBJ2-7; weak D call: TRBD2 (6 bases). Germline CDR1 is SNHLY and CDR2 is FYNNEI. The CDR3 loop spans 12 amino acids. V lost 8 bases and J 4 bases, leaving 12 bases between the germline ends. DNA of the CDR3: TGTGCCAGCTGTGTTAGCGGATACGAGCAGTACTTC. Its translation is CASCVSGYEQYF.

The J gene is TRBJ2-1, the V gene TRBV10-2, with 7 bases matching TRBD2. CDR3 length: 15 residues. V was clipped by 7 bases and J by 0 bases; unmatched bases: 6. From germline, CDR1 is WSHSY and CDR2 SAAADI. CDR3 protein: CASNPSSGSYNEQFF. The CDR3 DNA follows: TGCGCCAGCAACCCCTCTAGCGGCTCCTACAATGAGCAGTTCTTC.

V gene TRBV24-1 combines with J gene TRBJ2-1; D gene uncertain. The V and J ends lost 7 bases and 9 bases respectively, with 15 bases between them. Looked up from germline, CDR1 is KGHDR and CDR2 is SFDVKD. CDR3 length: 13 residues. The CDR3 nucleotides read TGTGCCACCAGACCAAATGGAGCATCTGAGCAGTTCTTC. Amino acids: CATRPNGASEQFF.

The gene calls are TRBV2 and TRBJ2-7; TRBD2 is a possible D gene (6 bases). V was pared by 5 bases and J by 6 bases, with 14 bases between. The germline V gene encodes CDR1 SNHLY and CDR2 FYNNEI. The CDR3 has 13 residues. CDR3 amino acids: CASSTSFALEQYF. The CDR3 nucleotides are TGTGCCAGCAGTACTAGCTTTGCTCTCGAGCAGTACTTC.

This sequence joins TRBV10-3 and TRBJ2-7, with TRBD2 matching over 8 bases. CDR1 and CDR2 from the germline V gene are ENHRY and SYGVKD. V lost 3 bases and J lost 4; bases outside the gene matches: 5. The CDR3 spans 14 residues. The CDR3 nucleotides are TGTGCCATCAGTGATTCTGGCGGGAGGTACGAGCAGTACTTC. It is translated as CAISDSGGRYEQYF.